The 29 T cell receptor beta chains given below trace back to one sample, sequenced in a study of T-cell memory formation after mild COVID-19. TCRdb processed the 5' RACE reads anew with MiXCR; each CDR3 protein has one entry. The profile shows approximately 200,000 distinct CDR3 sequences, 16% of them singletons. The sequenced material came from PBMCs or a T cell subset sorted from them (not recorded which). These receptors were taken from an adult woman who had mild COVID-19 (a few samples of this study predate the infection). Cell type and time point are not known.

This sequence joins TRBV6-5 and TRBJ1-1; weak D call: TRBD1 (5 bases). There are 16 residues in the CDR3. Germline assignment: CDR1 MNHEY and CDR2 SVGAGI. V was cut by 2 bases and J by 1 base, with 14 bases left in between. The CDR3 nucleotides are TGTGCCAGCAGTTACCCTGGGGCATCCACGAACACTGAAGCTTTCTTT. Amino acid sequence: CASSYPGASTNTEAFF.

This clonotype was found a few times. This chain joins TRBV5-4 and TRBJ2-1; TRBD1 aligns across 7 bases. From germline, CDR1 is SGHNT and CDR2 YYREEE (reference sequence). After removal of 3 bases from V and 4 bases from J, the junction contained 7 bases not matched to a gene. The CDR3 has 15 amino acids. In DNA, the CDR3 is TGTGCCAGCAGCTCCGGGACAGACCCTTACAATGAGCAGTTCTTC. It encodes CASSSGTDPYNEQFF. The full variable domain, in which reference TRBV5-4 and TRBJ2-1 provide the parts outside the CDR3, is ETGVTQSPTHLIKTRGQQVTLRCSSQSGHNTVSWYQQALGQGPQFIFQYYREEENGRGNFPPRFSGLQFPNYSSELNVNALELDDSALYLCASSSGTDPYNEQFFGPGTRLTVL.

V and J are TRBV6-2 or TRBV6-3 and TRBJ2-5; TRBD2 aligns across 10 bases. CDR1 is MNHEY and CDR2 is SVGEGT in the germline V gene. This CDR3 has 13 amino acids. V trimming: 7 bases; J trimming: 6 bases; junction bases outside the gene matches: 5. The CDR3 nucleotides read TGTGCCAGCAACCTAGCGGGAGCGAAGACCCAGTACTTC. Amino acids: CASNLAGAKTQYF.

The chain uses TRBV5-1 and TRBJ1-2; D is perhaps TRBD1 (5 bases). V shed 4 bases and J shed 7 bases, with 14 bases lying between them. The CDR3 length is 13 residues. The germline gives CDR1 SGHRS, CDR2 YFSETQ. In nucleotides, the CDR3 is TGCGCCAGCAGCGTCGGGACGGACGGTGGCTACACCTTC. Translated, it gives CASSVGTDGGYTF.

V is TRBV12-3 or TRBV12-4 and J is TRBJ1-1, with D unresolved. V lost 8 bases and J 1 base, leaving 17 bases between the germline ends. CDR3 length equals 15 residues. Written as DNA, the CDR3 is TGTGCCAGCGGATTCCCGGGGTTGGGGAACACTGAAGCTTTCTTT. Encoded protein: CASGFPGLGNTEAFF.

The chain recombines TRBV5-1 with TRBJ2-7; D not certain. The germline V and J ends were trimmed by 5 bases and 0 bases, with 12 bases remaining between them. Per the germline V gene, CDR1 is SGHRS and CDR2 is YFSETQ. CDR3 size: 14 residues. CDR3 sequence: CASRSGMSSYEQYF. DNA for the CDR3: TGCGCCAGCAGGTCGGGCATGAGCTCCTACGAGCAGTACTTC.

V usage is TRBV7-9 and J usage is TRBJ2-1; 13 bases agree with TRBD2. There are 19 residues in the CDR3. Germline V gene lookup returns CDR1 SEHNR and CDR2 FQNEAQ (reference sequence). The V segment lost 4 bases and the J segment 0 bases; nucleotides outside the gene matches: 9. The CDR3 sequence: CASSSPYWTSGSSYNEQFF. The CDR3 DNA sequence: TGTGCCAGCAGCTCACCATACTGGACTAGCGGGAGCTCCTACAATGAGCAGTTCTTC.

This clonotype was recorded once. V usage is TRBV12-3 or TRBV12-4 and J usage is TRBJ1-1; 10 nucleotides match TRBD1. Germline trimming cut 3 bases from V and 3 bases from J; bases unmatched to any gene: 10. The CDR3 consists of 17 residues. The CDR3 loop reads CASSLGQGLRYDTEAFF. The CDR3 DNA sequence: TGTGCCAGCAGTTTGGGACAGGGGCTCCGCTACGACACTGAAGCTTTCTTT.

This clonotype was recorded a few times. The chain is built from TRBV11-1 and TRBJ2-3, with a tentative D call TRBD1 (5 bases). Germline CDR1 SGHAT, CDR2 FQDESV (reference sequence). This CDR3 has 16 amino acids. The V end was cut by 6 bases, the J end by 0 bases, with 16 bases between. CDR3 sequence reads: CASRQQGTTSTDTQYF. The CDR3 bases are TGTGCCAGCAGACAGCAGGGTACCACTAGCACAGATACGCAGTATTTT.

This clonotype was observed a few times. The chain combines TRBV5-1 with TRBJ2-2; D unclear. The CDR3 contains 13 residues. Germline V gene lookup returns CDR1 SGHRS and CDR2 YFSETQ. Trimming cost V 0 bases and J 7 bases, with 7 bases left between them. DNA of the CDR3: TGCGCCAGCAGCTTGGATCCGGGCGGGGAGCTGTTTTTT. Protein sequence: CASSLDPGGELFF.

This clonotype appeared a few times. The chain is built from TRBV29-1 and TRBJ2-1; 12 nucleotides line up with TRBD2. The V gene end was trimmed by 0 bases and the J gene end by 9 bases; junction bases not matched to a gene: 9. This CDR3 has 16 amino acids. Per the germline V gene, CDR1 is SQVTM and CDR2 is ANQGSEA. The CDR3 sequence: CSVEDPLAGGTSEQFF. For the CDR3, the DNA is TGCAGCGTTGAAGATCCCCTAGCGGGGGGGACCAGTGAGCAGTTCTTC.

This clonotype has more than one count but fewer than ten. This chain links TRBV4-1 with TRBJ2-1; TRBD1 or TRBD2 may be the D gene (5 bases each). The CDR3 is 12 residues long. The germline V and J ends were trimmed by 0 bases and 8 bases, with 5 bases remaining between them. Per germline, CDR1 MGHRA and CDR2 YSYEKL. CDR3 region: CASSQEGDEQFF. In DNA, the CDR3 is TGCGCCAGCAGCCAAGAGGGGGATGAGCAGTTCTTC.

This clonotype occurred once. The chain is built from TRBV29-1 and TRBJ1-2; D remains unclear. Trimming pared 1 base from V and 5 bases from J, leaving 17 bases between. Germline lookup yields CDR1 SQVTM and CDR2 ANQGSEA. CDR3 length equals 15 residues. Written as DNA, the CDR3 is TGCAGCGTTGAAGGGAGAGACCGTCTGCTATATGGCTACACCTTC. Translating it yields CSVEGRDRLLYGYTF.

This clonotype was recorded a few times. CDR3 residues: CASSQESGGAVGELFF. The DNA for the CDR3 is TGCGCCAGCAGCCAAGAGTCAGGGGGGGCCGTCGGGGAGCTGTTTTTT. The chain carries TRBV4-1 and TRBJ2-2; the D call may be TRBD1 or TRBD2 (7 bases each). V was cut by 0 bases and J by 7 bases, with 15 bases left in between. The germline CDR1 and CDR2 sequences are MGHRA and YSYEKL. The CDR3 consists of 16 residues.

There are a few counts of this clonotype. The CDR3 loop is CSARLVASDQPQHF. CDR3 nucleotide sequence: TGCAGTGCTAGATTGGTGGCCTCCGATCAGCCCCAGCATTTT. This chain links TRBV20-1 with TRBJ1-5; D gene ambiguous. Germline CDR1 reads DFQATT; CDR2 reads SNEGSKA (reference sequence). This CDR3 is 14 amino acids long. Deletions cut 2 bases from V and 5 bases from J, with 13 bases between.

This clonotype was picked up many times. This chain joins TRBV2 and TRBJ2-5, with a tentative D call TRBD1 (6 bases). V lost 9 bases to trimming and J lost 8 bases, with 16 bases between them. Germline-derived CDR1 and CDR2 are SNHLY and FYNNEI. The CDR3 totals 12 residues. Here the CDR3 DNA reads TGTGCCAGGGGGGACACACAGGATACCCAGTACTTC. Amino acids: CARGDTQDTQYF.

This clonotype was detected a few times. This chain connects TRBV2 to TRBJ2-7; a possible D gene is TRBD1 (5 bases). V lost 5 bases and J 2 bases, leaving 19 bases between the germline ends. Germline V gene data show CDR1 as SNHLY and CDR2 as FYNNEI. The CDR3 has 16 amino acids. The CDR3 reads CASSREAGKGTYEQYF. The CDR3 coding sequence is TGTGCCAGCAGTCGCGAGGCAGGGAAAGGGACCTACGAGCAGTACTTC.

The chain joins TRBV7-8 to TRBJ2-2; 9 nucleotides align to TRBD1. The length of the CDR3 is 17 residues. The junction had 8 bases not matched to a gene; V was cut back by 5 bases and J by 1 base. Germline CDR1 reads SGHVS; CDR2 reads FQNEAQ. This chain's CDR3 is CASSQLEGQGNTGELFF. CDR3 in DNA: TGTGCCAGCAGCCAACTAGAGGGACAGGGGAACACCGGGGAGCTGTTTTTT. The full variable domain, its missing parts supplied by reference TRBV7-8 and TRBJ2-2, is GAGVSQSPRYKVAKRGQDVALRCDPISGHVSLFWYQQALGQGPEFLTYFQNEAQLDKSGLPSDRFFAERPEGSVSTLKIQRTQQEDSAVYLCASSQLEGQGNTGELFFGEGSRLTVL.

The chain carries TRBV12-3 or TRBV12-4 and TRBJ2-7; 11 nucleotides match TRBD2. There are 14 residues in the CDR3. V gave up 2 bases and J gave up 7 bases; unmatched junction bases: 4. The CDR3 bases are TGTGCCAGCAGTTTAACCGGGACTAGCGGTGAGCAGTACTTC. Its protein is CASSLTGTSGEQYF.

This clonotype was seen only a few times. The genes are TRBV27 and TRBJ2-7, with 7 positions matching TRBD2. The CDR3 totals 14 residues. Germline loops: CDR1 MNHEY, CDR2 SMNVEV (reference sequence). The J segment lost 0 bases and the V segment lost 8 bases, leaving 7 bases of the junction unmatched. CDR3 DNA sequence: TGTGCCAGCCGAGCGGGGAGCACCTCCTACGAGCAGTACTTC. It specifies CASRAGSTSYEQYF.

This clonotype occurred many times. V is TRBV12-3 or TRBV12-4 and J is TRBJ2-3; the match to TRBD2 covers 8 bases. V gave up 8 bases and J gave up 2 bases; unmatched junction bases: 6. CDR3 length equals 14 residues. In nucleotides, the CDR3 is TGTGCCAGCTTTCGCGGGGGGTCCACAGATACGCAGTATTTT. Protein: CASFRGGSTDTQYF.

The rearrangement joins TRBV4-1 to TRBJ2-3; D remains unclear. Trimming took off 4 bases at V and 2 bases at J, with 22 bases between the two ends. The CDR3 consists of 18 residues. Per the germline V gene, CDR1 is MGHRA and CDR2 is YSYEKL. This CDR3 is CASSPIVLGPPPTDTQYF. CDR3 bases: TGCGCCAGCAGCCCGATAGTTCTTGGACCCCCGCCCACAGATACGCAGTATTTT.

This clonotype was found a few times. This rearrangement joins TRBV28 to TRBJ1-1; D not certain. Germline assignment: CDR1 MDHEN and CDR2 SYDVKM. The CDR3 has 15 residues. The V gene lost 4 bases and the J gene lost 6 bases, with 18 bases spanning the gap. In nucleotides, the CDR3 is TGTGCCAGCAGTTCTCCAGGCTTTGGGAAGTCTGAAGCTTTCTTT. It is translated as CASSSPGFGKSEAFF.

The CDR3 nucleotides read TGTGCCACCAGTGATATCGGGACAGCACAAGAGACCCAGTACTTC. Translation gives CATSDIGTAQETQYF. V and J are TRBV24-1 and TRBJ2-5; 7 bases are shared with TRBD1. This CDR3 is 15 amino acids long. CDR1 and CDR2 from the germline V gene are KGHDR and SFDVKD. The junction had 5 bases not matched to a gene; V was cut back by 3 bases and J by 2 bases.

V is TRBV5-4 and J is TRBJ2-1; unclear D gene. Germline V gives CDR1 SGHNT, CDR2 YYREEE (reference sequence). The germline V and J ends were trimmed by 0 bases and 6 bases, with 7 bases remaining between them. CDR3 length: 13 amino acids. For the CDR3, the DNA is TGTGCCAGCAGCTTGGTTGCCTCCAATGAGCAGTTCTTC. Translation: CASSLVASNEQFF.

This rearrangement joins TRBV6-1 to TRBJ2-7, with D unclear. Germline V lookup: CDR1 MNHNS, CDR2 SASEGT. The CDR3 length is 15 residues. Between the trimmed V and J ends, which lost 2 bases and 0 bases, there was a span of 11 bases. This CDR3 reads CASSERVRNSYEQYF. Written as DNA, the CDR3 is TGTGCCAGCAGTGAAAGGGTACGGAACTCCTACGAGCAGTACTTC.

This clonotype has only a few counts. V is TRBV7-2 and J is TRBJ2-7; D is possibly TRBD1 (5 bases). V was clipped by 4 bases and J by 2 bases, with 18 bases between them. This CDR3 has 16 residues. Germline CDR1 is SGHTA and CDR2 is FQGNSA. The CDR3 DNA reads TGTGCCAGCAGCTATTCCTCAGGGAAAGGCACCTACGAGCAGTACTTC. This sequence encodes CASSYSSGKGTYEQYF.

This clonotype was picked up a small number of times. The J gene is TRBJ1-2, the V gene TRBV24-1; possibly TRBD1 for D (5 bases). With 9 bases removed from V and 1 base from J, the gap between germline ends came to 8 bases. Germline lookup yields CDR1 KGHDR and CDR2 SFDVKD. The length of the CDR3 is 12 residues. In nucleotides, the CDR3 is TGTGCCACCGAAGACAGTAACTATGGCTACACCTTC. Its translation is CATEDSNYGYTF.

This clonotype has only a few counts. This chain uses TRBV7-2 with TRBJ2-5; unclear D gene. Trimming took 5 bases from V and 5 from J, leaving 12 bases between them. The CDR3 contains 13 residues. Per germline, CDR1 SGHTA and CDR2 FQGNSA. The CDR3 sequence is CASSGAEAETQYF. The CDR3 DNA sequence: TGTGCCAGCAGCGGTGCCGAAGCGGAGACCCAGTACTTC.